The clone carrying this TCR beta chain occurred many times. TRAV- and TRBV-specific primers, spanning alpha and beta chains, primed first-strand cDNA. The PCR that amplified TCRs ran for about 20 cycles, relying on a constant-region primer and a V-primer adapter. From the reads, TCRdb called clonotypes with MiXCR, one entry per CDR3 protein. The sample holds around 80,000 distinct CDR3 sequences, less than 20% seen once. Looked up from germline, CDR1 is LNHDA and CDR2 is SQIVND (reference sequence). The CDR3 extends over 17 amino acids. V shed 10 bases, J shed 0 bases, and the junction held 16 bases outside the gene matches. Sample time point: after trial treatment. Treatment described: LDRT plus nivolumab, ipilimumab, low-dose cyclophosphamide and aspirin (RACIN trial). Nivolumab, ipilimumab, aspirin, low-dose cyclophosphamide and low-dose radiotherapy were all administered to the donors. This sample is drawn from a study of low-dose radiotherapy and immunotherapy resistance in tumors. Study context: Every two weeks, one day ahead of radiation and immunotherapy, cyclophosphamide 200 mg/m2 was given (intravenously). Once cycle 1 day 1 began, patients took oral aspirin 300 mg daily for four cycles.

The sample in question was PBMCs, obtained after low-dose radiotherapy plus immunotherapy. The sequence was obtained from a male donor with prostate cancer. The V call is TRBV19, the J call TRBJ1-1; TRBD1 agrees at 8 bases. The CDR3 loop is CATEDRQGRLMNTEAFF. CDR3 coding DNA: TGTGCCACCGAGGACCGACAGGGGCGACTGATGAACACTGAAGCTTTCTTT.